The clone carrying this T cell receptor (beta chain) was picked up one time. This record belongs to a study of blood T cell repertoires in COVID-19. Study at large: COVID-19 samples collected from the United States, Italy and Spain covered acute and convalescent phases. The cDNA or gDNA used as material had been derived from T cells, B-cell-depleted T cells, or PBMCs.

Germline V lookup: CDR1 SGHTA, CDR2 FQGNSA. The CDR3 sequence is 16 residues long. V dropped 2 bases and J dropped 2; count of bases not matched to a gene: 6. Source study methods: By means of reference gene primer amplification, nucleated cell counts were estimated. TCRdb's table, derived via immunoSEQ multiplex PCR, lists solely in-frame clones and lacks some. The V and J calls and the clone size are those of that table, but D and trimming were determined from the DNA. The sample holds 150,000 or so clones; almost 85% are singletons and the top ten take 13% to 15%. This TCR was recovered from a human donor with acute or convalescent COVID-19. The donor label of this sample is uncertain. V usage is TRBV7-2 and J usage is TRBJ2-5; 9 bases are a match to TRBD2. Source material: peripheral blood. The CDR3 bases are TGTGCCAGCAGCTTAAGAAGCGGGGGGCCTCAAGAGACCCAGTACTTC. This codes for CASSLRSGGPQETQYF.